This is a list of T cell receptor beta chains from one sample in a study of blood T cell repertoires in COVID-19. The protocol was immunoSEQ multiplex PCR, while the TCRdb copy is restricted to in-frame clones and leaves out a portion. The repertoire consists of about 250,000 clones, with roughly 85% occurring once and the leading ten covering approximately 8.2%. Sequencing was performed on PBMCs or T cells enriched from blood (not recorded which). The receptors shown here come from a woman between 50 and 59 years old with acute COVID-19. Both conserved end residues are trimmed from each CDR3. The D gene is left open where the match is weak. Size values are once, few and many counts, or a class for expanded clones, and some rows have none.

j_gene	d_gene	abundance	len	v_gene	CDR3aa
TRBJ1-1	NA	NA	11	TRBV5-1	ASSTGQNTEAF
TRBJ1-2	TRBD1	NA	13	TRBV2	ASSELPRGHGGYT
TRBJ1-3	NA	NA	16	TRBV23-1	ASSPQMTNDGSGNTIY
TRBJ1-1	NA	NA	12	TRBV4-1	ASSPERINTEAF
TRBJ1-2	NA	NA	12	TRBV7-9	ASSTPGEGYGYT
TRBJ1-2	TRBD1	NA	11	TRBV10-2	ASSETRQGGNT
TRBJ1-2	TRBD1	NA	13	TRBV4-1	ASSQYRGNFYGYT
TRBJ1-3	NA	NA	17	TRBV4-1	ASSPEAGGEFSSGNTIY
TRBJ1-4	NA	few	13	TRBV10-3	AISESRQRNEKLF
TRBJ1-2	TRBD1	once	12	TRBV18	ASSPGQGAEGYT
TRBJ1-1	NA	NA	9	TRBV11-2	ASSRYPEAF